These 30 T cell receptor beta chains share one sample of origin, sequenced in a study of regulatory T cells in long-lasting Graves disease. Sequencing libraries for TCR beta were prepared with iRepertoire HTBI primers and Arm-PCR of CDR3 regions. Each CDR3 protein gets one entry after TCRdb re-called the multiplex PCR reads with MiXCR. This table holds about 470,000 distinct CDR3 sequences, 20% to 25% found once. Time point reported: persistent/refractory GD, antithyroid drugs over 5 years with positive TRAb. PBMC-derived RNA was used for the TCR library. The sample consisted of peripheral blood mononuclear cells (PBMCs), taken when the disease was refractory, from a patient treated with antithyroid drugs. The receptors stem from a female donor with Graves disease.

CDR3 in DNA: TGCGCCAGCAGCCAAGTTGGTTGGTCTGGGAGCTACGAGCAGTACTTC. Protein sequence: CASSQVGWSGSYEQYF. V and J are TRBV4-1 and TRBJ2-7; the D gene is possibly TRBD2 (5 bases). Germline-derived CDR1 and CDR2 are MGHRA and YSYEKL. V gave up 1 base and J gave up 3 bases, with 16 bases separating them. The CDR3 runs 16 residues.

The sample holds many counts of this clonotype. The chain combines TRBV6-5 with TRBJ2-5; D is uncertain. The V and J ends lost 0 bases and 5 bases respectively, with 22 bases between them. The CDR3 consists of 18 residues. Germline CDR1 MNHEY, CDR2 SVGAGI. The CDR3 DNA is TGTGCCAGCAGTTACTCGGTTTATCTAGGTCAGGACGAGGAGACCCAGTACTTC. Its translation: CASSYSVYLGQDEETQYF.

The chain employs TRBV30 and TRBJ1-2, with a tentative D call TRBD1 (5 bases). The ends were cut back, 1 base at V and 4 bases at J, with 10 bases in the middle. The germline V gene has CDR1 GTSNPN and CDR2 SVGIG (reference sequence). This CDR3 contains 13 residues. The CDR3 region is CAWSAGILYGYTF. CDR3 nucleotide sequence: TGTGCCTGGAGTGCAGGGATACTCTATGGCTACACCTTC. Looking up the rest from reference TRBV30 and TRBJ1-2 gives the full variable domain: SQTIHQWPATLVQPVGSPLSLECTVEGTSNPNLYWYRQAAGRGLQLLFYSVGIGQISSEVPQNLSASRPQDRQFILSSKKLLLSDSGFYLCAWSAGILYGYTFGSGTRLTVV.

This chain connects TRBV19 to TRBJ2-5; D is perhaps TRBD1 or TRBD2 (5 bases each). V was pared by 3 bases and J by 6 bases, with 17 bases between. The CDR3 contains 15 residues. Germline CDR1 reads LNHDA; CDR2 reads SQIVND (reference sequence). The CDR3 DNA sequence: TGTGCCAGTAGTATGATCGGGGACCTGGGGAAGACCCAGTACTTC. It encodes CASSMIGDLGKTQYF.

The J gene is TRBJ2-3, the V gene TRBV3-1; D ambiguous. The CDR3 covers 15 residues. Trimming stripped 0 bases from V and 10 bases from J, with 17 bases between. The V gene's germline CDR1 is LGHDT and CDR2 YNNKEL (reference sequence). CDR3: CASSQDPLPFFAQYF. The CDR3 coding sequence is TGTGCCAGCAGCCAAGACCCTCTTCCTTTTTTCGCGCAGTATTTT.

In regard to this clonotype: A much larger clone differs by one base, so this may be a read error. Given the absence of the conserved phenylalanine or tryptophan at the CDR3 end, a read error is likely. The genes are TRBV28 and TRBJ1-4; no clear D gene. Germline CDR1 MDHEN, CDR2 SYDVKM. CDR3 length: 12 amino acids. Trimming pared 5 bases from V and 7 bases from J, leaving 8 bases between. CDR3 nucleotides: TGTGCCAGCAGTGGGCCGGGTGAAAAACTGTTTCTT. As protein: CASSGPGEKLFL.

A remark on this clonotype: Since a much larger clone is just one base distant, this may be a read error. V and J are TRBV5-4 and TRBJ2-5; 7 nucleotides match TRBD1. The CDR3 runs to 14 residues. The germline gives CDR1 SGHNT, CDR2 YYREEE (reference sequence). Losses at the gene ends were 2 bases for V and 1 base for J; bases not matched to a gene: 2. The CDR3 DNA sequence: TGTGCCAGCAGCTTCGGACAGGCCCAAGAGACCCAGTACTTC. Amino acids: CASSFGQAQETQYF.

This clonotype was picked up many times. The chain joins TRBV28 to TRBJ1-2; 8 nucleotides match TRBD1. Germline values: CDR1 MDHEN, CDR2 SYDVKM. Trimming removed 9 bases from V and 2 bases from J; junction bases left unmatched: 8. The CDR3 has 14 amino acids. The CDR3 region is CASNGQGKNYGYTF. CDR3 sequence (DNA): TGTGCCAGTAATGGACAGGGTAAGAACTATGGCTACACCTTC.

This clonotype was picked up a small number of times. This chain connects TRBV6-5 to TRBJ2-7; TRBD1 agrees at 8 bases. This CDR3 is built from 15 residues. CDR1 is MNHEY and CDR2 is SVGAGI in the germline V gene. The junction had 3 bases not matched to a gene; V was cut back by 0 bases and J by 2 bases. CDR3 loop: CASSYSETGAYEQYF. Here the CDR3 DNA reads TGTGCCAGCAGTTACTCGGAGACAGGGGCCTACGAGCAGTACTTC.

This clonotype appeared a few times. The rearrangement links TRBV2 to TRBJ2-7; unclear D gene. With 8 bases removed from V and 3 bases from J, the gap between germline ends came to 17 bases. Germline V gene sequence: CDR1 SNHLY, CDR2 FYNNEI. The length of the CDR3 is 14 residues. CDR3 sequence: CASHMSVTNYEQYF. The DNA of the CDR3 is TGTGCCAGCCATATGTCAGTCACCAACTACGAGCAGTACTTC.

The table lists this clonotype with many counts. The chain joins TRBV30 to TRBJ2-5; D is ambiguous. V lost 0 bases and J lost 1, with 9 bases in between. Germline-derived CDR1 and CDR2 are GTSNPN and SVGIG (reference sequence). The CDR3 spans 14 residues. The CDR3 nucleotides are TGTGCCTGGAGTGTAGCACAACTCCAAGAGACCCAGTACTTC. It is translated as CAWSVAQLQETQYF.

This clonotype occurred a few times. This chain joins TRBV6-1 and TRBJ2-7; D perhaps matches TRBD1 (6 bases). This CDR3 is 13 amino acids long. Trimming took 6 bases from V and 5 from J, leaving 14 bases between them. CDR1 MNHNS and CDR2 SASEGT come from the germline V gene. CDR3 coding DNA: TGTGCCAGCAGAGACAGGTCCGGCAACGAGCAGTACTTC. Its protein is CASRDRSGNEQYF.

In this sample, this clonotype turned up many times. The chain couples TRBV28 to TRBJ2-7; a weak D match, TRBD2 (6 bases). Trimming took 3 bases from V and 2 from J, leaving 17 bases between them. The germline V gene encodes CDR1 MDHEN and CDR2 SYDVKM. The CDR3 is 16 residues long. The CDR3 DNA reads TGTGCCAGCAGTTTGCCGACAGTTAGCGGCCCCTACGAGCAGTACTTC. Translating gives CASSLPTVSGPYEQYF.

The chain carries TRBV30 and TRBJ1-1, with unresolved D. The CDR3 is 14 residues long. The germline V and J ends were trimmed by 1 base and 0 bases, with 9 bases remaining between them. CDR1 GTSNPN and CDR2 SVGIG come from the germline V gene (reference sequence). The CDR3 loop reads CAWSGDGMNTEAFF. The CDR3 DNA sequence: TGTGCCTGGAGTGGAGACGGGATGAACACTGAAGCTTTCTTT.

J is TRBJ2-2 and V is TRBV19, with a tentative D call TRBD2 (6 bases). Germline CDR1 and CDR2: LNHDA and SQIVND (reference sequence). CDR3 length: 15 residues. The V and J ends lost 7 bases and 4 bases respectively, with 16 bases between them. The CDR3 spells CASTAGRMITGELFF. The CDR3 DNA follows: TGTGCCAGTACCGCGGGACGGATGATCACCGGGGAGCTGTTTTTT.

This clonotype was seen more than once but under ten times. The genes are TRBV6-1 and TRBJ1-1; TRBD1 matches 8 bases. The CDR3 totals 14 residues. V lost 5 bases to trimming and J lost 4 bases; unmatched junction nucleotides: 6. Germline-derived CDR1 and CDR2 are MNHNS and SASEGT. The CDR3, as DNA: TGTGCCAGCAGTCCGACAGGGGCGAGCACTGAAGCTTTCTTT. Translating gives CASSPTGASTEAFF.

This clonotype was counted only a few times. J is TRBJ2-6 and V is TRBV19; no firm D call. The length of the CDR3 is 14 residues. Germline CDR1 reads LNHDA; CDR2 reads SQIVND (reference sequence). V gave up 5 bases and J gave up 1 base, with 6 bases separating them. CDR3 sequence: CASSPTSGANVLTF. The CDR3 DNA follows: TGTGCCAGTAGTCCGACATCTGGGGCCAACGTCCTGACTTTC.

Comment on this clonotype: Germline is not matched at one junction end, which may reflect a read error. This chain connects TRBV10-3 to TRBJ2-1; 7 positions agree with TRBD2. CDR3 length: 15 amino acids. Per the germline V gene, CDR1 is ENHRY and CDR2 is SYGVKD. The CDR3 DNA sequence: TGTGCCATCAGTGATGGGGGGACTACCACGAATGAGCAGTTCTTT. Its translation is CAISDGGTTTNEQFF.

This clonotype was seen many times. The chain uses TRBV6-9 and TRBJ2-2; 7 nucleotides align to TRBD1. CDR3 size: 18 residues. J lost 3 bases, V lost 2 bases, and 12 bases had no gene match. The germline CDR1 and CDR2 sequences are MNHGY and SVAAGI. CDR3 in amino acids: CASSYGFSTGAYTGELFF. The CDR3 bases are TGTGCCAGCAGTTATGGATTTAGCACAGGGGCTTACACCGGGGAGCTGTTTTTT.

This chain connects TRBV29-1 to TRBJ1-1; D not resolved. The CDR3 has 13 amino acids. V gave up 5 bases and J gave up 1 base, with 11 bases separating them. From germline, CDR1 is SQVTM and CDR2 ANQGSEA. The CDR3 DNA follows: TGCAGCGTTCTAAGGGCGGGGAACACTGAAGCTTTCTTT. Residues: CSVLRAGNTEAFF.

Ten or more counts support this clonotype. The J gene is TRBJ2-7, the V gene TRBV6-1; unclear D gene. The V and J ends lost 3 bases and 0 bases respectively, with 9 bases between them. The CDR3 extends over 14 amino acids. Germline CDR1 reads MNHNS; CDR2 reads SASEGT. CDR3: CASSEFRSSYEQYF. For the CDR3, the DNA is TGTGCCAGCAGTGAGTTCAGGAGCTCCTACGAGCAGTACTTC.

The chain couples TRBV4-2 to TRBJ1-2; D call uncertain. Trimming took 2 bases from V and 2 from J, leaving 9 bases between them. Germline V gene sequence: CDR1 LGHNA, CDR2 YNFKEQ. This CDR3 has 14 amino acids. The CDR3 region is CASSQNPPNYGYTF. The CDR3 DNA is TGTGCCAGCAGCCAAAACCCCCCCAACTATGGCTACACCTTC.

This clonotype has more than one count but fewer than ten. The chain carries TRBV18 and TRBJ2-4; D is unclear. V lost 0 bases and J lost 3, with 12 bases in between. The germline V gene has CDR1 KGHSH and CDR2 LQKENI. The CDR3 has 16 amino acids. CDR3 DNA sequence: TGTGCCAGCTCACCACCGCCCGGGTTGGGCAAAAACATTCAGTACTTC. Its translation is CASSPPPGLGKNIQYF.

This clonotype was counted between two and nine times. The V call is TRBV7-2, the J call TRBJ1-1, with a weak D call TRBD1 (6 bases). Trimming shortened V by 3 bases and J by 0 bases, and 11 bases separated the two germline ends. Germline CDR1 is SGHTA and CDR2 is FQGNSA. This CDR3 is 15 amino acids long. CDR3 nucleotides: TGTGCCAGCAGCTTTTCGGGGGGCATGAACACTGAAGCTTTCTTT. Residues: CASSFSGGMNTEAFF.

The chain carries TRBV7-2 and TRBJ1-2; TRBD1 aligns across 7 bases. V shed 5 bases and J 7 bases; nucleotides not matched to a gene: 7. The CDR3 has 13 residues. CDR1 is SGHTA and CDR2 is FQGNSA in the germline V gene. CDR3 sequence: CASSPRGRPGYTF. The CDR3, as DNA: TGTGCCAGCAGCCCGAGGGGGCGTCCTGGCTACACCTTC.

As concerns this clonotype: A much more abundant neighbour one base away suggests this may be a read error. J is TRBJ2-6 and V is TRBV7-2; maybe TRBD2 (6 bases). Germline loops: CDR1 SGHTA, CDR2 FQGNSA. V lost 6 bases and J lost 4, with 13 bases in between. The CDR3 covers 15 residues. DNA of the CDR3: TGTGCCAGCAGACCAGCGGGCGACGGGGCCAACGTCCTGACTTTC. Translation gives CASRPAGDGANVLTF.

The genes are TRBV27 and TRBJ1-6; 9 nucleotides align to TRBD1. CDR3 size: 14 residues. Germline V CDR1 and CDR2: MNHEY, SMNVEV (reference sequence). V shed 6 bases and J 10 bases; nucleotides not matched to a gene: 7. The chain's CDR3 is CASSSWDRESPLHF. The CDR3 nucleotides read TGTGCCAGCAGCTCTTGGGACAGGGAATCACCCCTCCACTTT.

This clonotype has just a few counts. The V call is TRBV20-1, the J call TRBJ1-1; D is uncertain. V was pared by 4 bases and J by 0 bases, with 9 bases between. The CDR3 contains 13 residues. Per germline, CDR1 DFQATT and CDR2 SNEGSKA (reference sequence). The CDR3, as DNA: TGCAGTGCTAATGGGAACATGAACACTGAAGCTTTCTTT. Translation: CSANGNMNTEAFF.

This clonotype was counted a few times. The genes are TRBV28 and TRBJ2-7; a weak D match, TRBD1 (6 bases). Per the germline V gene, CDR1 is MDHEN and CDR2 is SYDVKM. The CDR3 extends over 17 amino acids. The ends were cut back, 3 bases at V and 0 bases at J, with 18 bases in the middle. CDR3 protein: CASSFTGITARSYEQYF. The DNA of the CDR3 is TGTGCCAGCAGTTTTACAGGGATCACTGCCCGCTCCTACGAGCAGTACTTC. Full variable domain (outside the CDR3, taken from reference TRBV28 and TRBJ2-7): DVKVTQSSRYLVKRTGEKVFLECVQDMDHENMFWYRQDPGLGLRLIYFSYDVKMKEKGDIPEGYSVSREKKERFSLILESASTNQTSMYLCASSFTGITARSYEQYFGPGTRLTVT.

This clonotype was picked up a small number of times. V is TRBV28 and J is TRBJ2-1; 8 nucleotides line up with TRBD2. From germline, CDR1 is MDHEN and CDR2 SYDVKM. With V trimmed by 8 bases and J by 9 bases, 6 bases remained unmatched. CDR3 length: 12 amino acids. CDR3 sequence: CASGVAGLEQFF. The CDR3 coding sequence is TGTGCCAGCGGGGTAGCGGGACTTGAGCAGTTCTTC.